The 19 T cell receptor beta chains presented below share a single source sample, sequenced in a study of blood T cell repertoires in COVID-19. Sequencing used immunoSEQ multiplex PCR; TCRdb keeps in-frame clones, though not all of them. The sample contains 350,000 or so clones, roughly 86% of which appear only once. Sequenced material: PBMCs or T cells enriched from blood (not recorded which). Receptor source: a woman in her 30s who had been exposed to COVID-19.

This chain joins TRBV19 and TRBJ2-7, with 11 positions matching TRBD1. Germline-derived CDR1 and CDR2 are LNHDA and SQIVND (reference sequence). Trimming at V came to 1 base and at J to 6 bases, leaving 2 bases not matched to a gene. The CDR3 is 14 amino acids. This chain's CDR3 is CASSIGTGGGEQYF. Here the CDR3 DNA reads TGTGCCAGTAGTATAGGGACAGGGGGCGGCGAGCAGTACTTC. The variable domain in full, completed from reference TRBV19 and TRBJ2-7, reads DGGITQSPKYLFRKEGQNVTLSCEQNLNHDAMYWYRQDPGQGLRLIYYSQIVNDFQKGDIAEGYSVSREKKESFPLTVTSAQKNPTAFYLCASSIGTGGGEQYFGPGTRLTVT.

This CDR3 is CASSSAGTAVYGYTF. The CDR3 bases are TGCGCCAGCAGCTCTGCCGGGACAGCAGTCTATGGCTACACCTTC. The rearrangement joins TRBV5-1 to TRBJ1-2; 7 nucleotides agree with TRBD1. The germline gives CDR1 SGHRS, CDR2 YFSETQ. With 3 bases clipped from V and 4 bases from J, the junction kept 9 bases outside the gene matches. This CDR3 has 15 residues.

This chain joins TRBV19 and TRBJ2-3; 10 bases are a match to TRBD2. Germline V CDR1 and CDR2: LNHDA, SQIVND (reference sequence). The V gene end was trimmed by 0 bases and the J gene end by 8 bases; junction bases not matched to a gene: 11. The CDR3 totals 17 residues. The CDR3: CASSIDRGASGGGTQYF. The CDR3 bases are TGTGCCAGTAGTATAGATCGTGGGGCTAGCGGGGGTGGTACGCAGTATTTT. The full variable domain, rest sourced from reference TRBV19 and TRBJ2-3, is DGGITQSPKYLFRKEGQNVTLSCEQNLNHDAMYWYRQDPGQGLRLIYYSQIVNDFQKGDIAEGYSVSREKKESFPLTVTSAQKNPTAFYLCASSIDRGASGGGTQYFGPGTRLTVL.

The CDR3 loop reads CSVEGAGYEQYF. The CDR3 region has the DNA TGCAGCGTTGAAGGGGCAGGTTACGAGCAGTACTTC. V is TRBV29-1 and J is TRBJ2-7; D is undetermined. The CDR3 runs 12 residues. Germline V gene lookup returns CDR1 SQVTM and CDR2 ANQGSEA. Trimming shortened V by 1 base and J by 4 bases, and 8 bases separated the two germline ends.

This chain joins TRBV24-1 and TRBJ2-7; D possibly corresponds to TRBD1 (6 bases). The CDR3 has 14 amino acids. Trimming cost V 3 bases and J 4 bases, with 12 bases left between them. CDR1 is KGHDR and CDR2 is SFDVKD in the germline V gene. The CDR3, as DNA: TGTGCCACCAGTGATCGGGGACATCCGTACGAGCAGTACTTC. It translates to CATSDRGHPYEQYF.

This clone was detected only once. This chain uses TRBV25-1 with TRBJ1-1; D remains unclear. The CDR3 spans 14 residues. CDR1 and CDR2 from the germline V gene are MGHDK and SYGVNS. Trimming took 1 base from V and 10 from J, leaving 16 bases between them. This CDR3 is CASSEWAREAGAFF. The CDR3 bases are TGTGCCAGCAGTGAATGGGCGAGGGAGGCCGGAGCTTTCTTT.

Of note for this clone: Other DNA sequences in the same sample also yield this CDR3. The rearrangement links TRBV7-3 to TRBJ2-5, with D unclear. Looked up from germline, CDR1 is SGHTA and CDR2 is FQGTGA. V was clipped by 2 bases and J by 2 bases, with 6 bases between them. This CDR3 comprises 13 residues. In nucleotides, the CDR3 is TGTGCCAGCAGCTTATCTTCGCAAGAGACCCAGTACTTC. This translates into CASSLSSQETQYF. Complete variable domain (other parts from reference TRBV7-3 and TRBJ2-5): GAGVSQTPSNKVTEKGKYVELRCDPISGHTALYWYRQSLGQGPEFLIYFQGTGAADDSGLPNDRFFAVRPEGSVSTLKIQRTERGDSAVYLCASSLSSQETQYFGPGTRLLVL.

The CDR3 region is CASSLLGAGGLTEAFF. CDR3 in DNA: TGTGCCAGCAGTTTATTGGGGGCAGGGGGCCTCACTGAAGCTTTCTTT. J is TRBJ1-1 and V is TRBV28, with 8 bases matching TRBD1. The germline V gene has CDR1 MDHEN and CDR2 SYDVKM. The V segment lost 1 base and the J segment 4 bases; nucleotides outside the gene matches: 8. This CDR3 has 16 residues.

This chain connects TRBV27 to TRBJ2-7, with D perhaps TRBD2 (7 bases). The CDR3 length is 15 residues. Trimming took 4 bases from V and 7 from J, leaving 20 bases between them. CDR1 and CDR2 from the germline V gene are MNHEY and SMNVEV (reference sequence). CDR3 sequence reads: CASSYRGGGDREQYF. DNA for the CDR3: TGTGCCAGCAGTTATAGGGGAGGGGGAGATCGGGAGCAGTACTTC.

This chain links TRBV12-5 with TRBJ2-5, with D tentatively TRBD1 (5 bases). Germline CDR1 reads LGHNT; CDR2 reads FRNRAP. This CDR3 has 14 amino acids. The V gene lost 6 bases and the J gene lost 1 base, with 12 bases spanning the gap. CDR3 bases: TGTGCTAGTGGCCCCCGTAGGGGCCAAGAGACCCAGTACTTC. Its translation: CASGPRRGQETQYF.

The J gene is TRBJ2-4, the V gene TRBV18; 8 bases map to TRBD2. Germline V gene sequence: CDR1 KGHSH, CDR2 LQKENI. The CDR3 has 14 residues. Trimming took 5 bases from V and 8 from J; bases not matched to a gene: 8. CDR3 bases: TGTGCCAGCTCATCAGCGGGAGTTGGAGACATTCAGTACTTC. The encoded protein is CASSSAGVGDIQYF.

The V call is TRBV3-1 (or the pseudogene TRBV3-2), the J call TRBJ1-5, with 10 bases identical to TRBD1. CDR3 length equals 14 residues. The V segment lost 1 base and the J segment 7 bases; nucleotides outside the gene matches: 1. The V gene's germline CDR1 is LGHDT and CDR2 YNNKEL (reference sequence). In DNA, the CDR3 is TGTGCCAGCAGCCAAGGGGACAGGGGACAGCCCCAGCATTTT. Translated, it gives CASSQGDRGQPQHF.

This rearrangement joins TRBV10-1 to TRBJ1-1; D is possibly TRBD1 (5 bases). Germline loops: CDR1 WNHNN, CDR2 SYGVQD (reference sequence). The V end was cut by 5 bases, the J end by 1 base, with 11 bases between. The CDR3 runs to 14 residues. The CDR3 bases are TGCGCCAGCAGTCCCAGGGTCGGGAACACTGAAGCTTTCTTT. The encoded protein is CASSPRVGNTEAFF.

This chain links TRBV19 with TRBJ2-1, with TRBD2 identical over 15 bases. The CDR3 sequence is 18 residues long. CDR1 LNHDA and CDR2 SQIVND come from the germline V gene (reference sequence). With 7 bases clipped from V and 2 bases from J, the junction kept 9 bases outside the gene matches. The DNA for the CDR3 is TGTGCCAGTATGAGGACTAGCGGGAGGGCCGTAGCCTACAATGAGCAGTTCTTC. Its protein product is CASMRTSGRAVAYNEQFF.

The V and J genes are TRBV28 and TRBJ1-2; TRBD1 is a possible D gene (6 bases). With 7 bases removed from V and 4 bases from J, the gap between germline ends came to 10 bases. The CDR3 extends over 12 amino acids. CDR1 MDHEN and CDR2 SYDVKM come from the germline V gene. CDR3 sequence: CASTSRGYGYTF. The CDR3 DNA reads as TGTGCCAGCACCTCCAGGGGCTATGGCTACACCTTC.

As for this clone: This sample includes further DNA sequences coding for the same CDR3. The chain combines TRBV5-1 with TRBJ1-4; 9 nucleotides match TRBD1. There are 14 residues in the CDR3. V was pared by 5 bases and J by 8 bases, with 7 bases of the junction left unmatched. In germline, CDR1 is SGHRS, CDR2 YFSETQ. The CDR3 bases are TGCGCCAGCAGTTTGTTGGGACAGGGAGAAAAACTGTTTTTT. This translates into CASSLLGQGEKLFF.

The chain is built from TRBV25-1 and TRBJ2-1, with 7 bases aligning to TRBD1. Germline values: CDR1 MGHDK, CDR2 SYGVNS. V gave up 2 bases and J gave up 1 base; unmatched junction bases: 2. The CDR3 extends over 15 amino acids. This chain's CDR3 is CASSEPGGSYNEQFF. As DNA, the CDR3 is TGTGCCAGCAGTGAACCAGGGGGATCCTACAATGAGCAGTTCTTC.

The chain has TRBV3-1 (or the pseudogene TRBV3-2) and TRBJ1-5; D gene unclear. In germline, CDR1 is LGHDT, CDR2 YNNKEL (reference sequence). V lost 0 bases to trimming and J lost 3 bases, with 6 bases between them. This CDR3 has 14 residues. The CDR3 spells CASSQDGNNQPQHF. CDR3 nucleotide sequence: TGTGCCAGCAGCCAAGACGGGAACAATCAGCCCCAGCATTTT.

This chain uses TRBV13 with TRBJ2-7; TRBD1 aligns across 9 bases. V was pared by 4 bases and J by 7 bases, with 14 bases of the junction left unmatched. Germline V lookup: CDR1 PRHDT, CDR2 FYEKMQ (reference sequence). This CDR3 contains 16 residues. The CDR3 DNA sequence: TGTGCCAGCAGCTCCGAAGGGGACAGGGATCGTCATGAGCAGTACTTC. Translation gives CASSSEGDRDRHEQYF.